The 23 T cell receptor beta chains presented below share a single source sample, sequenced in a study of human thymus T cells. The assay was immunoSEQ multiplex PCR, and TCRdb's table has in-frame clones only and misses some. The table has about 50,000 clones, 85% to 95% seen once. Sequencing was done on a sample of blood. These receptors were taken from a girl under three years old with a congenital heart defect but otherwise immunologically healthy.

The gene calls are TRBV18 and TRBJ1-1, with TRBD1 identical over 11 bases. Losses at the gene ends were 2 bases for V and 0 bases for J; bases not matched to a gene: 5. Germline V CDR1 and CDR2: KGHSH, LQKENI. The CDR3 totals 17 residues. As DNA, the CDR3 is TGTGCCAGCTCACCAAGGGACAGGGGGGGCCTGAACACTGAAGCTTTCTTT. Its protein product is CASSPRDRGGLNTEAFF.

The CDR3 region is CASSGTAGYYTEAFF. CDR3 nucleotides: TGTGCCAGCAGTGGGACAGCGGGGTACTACACTGAAGCTTTCTTT. V and J are TRBV25-1 and TRBJ1-1; D might be TRBD1 (6 bases). In germline, CDR1 is MGHDK, CDR2 SYGVNS. V lost 4 bases to trimming and J lost 3 bases, with 15 bases between them. The CDR3 is 15 amino acids.

Written as DNA, the CDR3 is TGTGCCAGCAGCGTCACTGGACTACCCCCCACCGGGGAGCTGTTTTTT. Protein: CASSVTGLPPTGELFF. The chain couples TRBV9 to TRBJ2-2; D is perhaps TRBD2 (6 bases). Per the germline V gene, CDR1 is SGDLS and CDR2 is YYNGEE. This CDR3 comprises 16 residues. V gave up 2 bases and J gave up 4 bases, with 15 bases separating them. Filled out from reference TRBV9 and TRBJ2-2, the complete variable domain reads DSGVTQTPKHLITATGQRVTLRCSPRSGDLSVYWYQQSLDQGLQFLIQYYNGEERAKGNILERFSAQQFPDLHSELNLSSLELGDSALYFCASSVTGLPPTGELFFGEGSRLTVL.

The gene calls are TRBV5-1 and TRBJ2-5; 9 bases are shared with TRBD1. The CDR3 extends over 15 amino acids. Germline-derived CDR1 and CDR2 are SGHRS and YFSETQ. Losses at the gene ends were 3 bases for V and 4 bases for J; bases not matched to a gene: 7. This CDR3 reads CASSSVPGQGETQYF. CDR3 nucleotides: TGCGCCAGCAGCTCCGTCCCGGGACAGGGAGAGACCCAGTACTTC.

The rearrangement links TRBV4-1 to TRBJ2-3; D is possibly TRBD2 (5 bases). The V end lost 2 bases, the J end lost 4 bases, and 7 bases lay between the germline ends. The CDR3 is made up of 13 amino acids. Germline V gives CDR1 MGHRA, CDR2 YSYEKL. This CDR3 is CASSQSGPDTQYF. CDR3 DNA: TGCGCCAGCAGCCAAAGCGGACCAGATACGCAGTATTTT.

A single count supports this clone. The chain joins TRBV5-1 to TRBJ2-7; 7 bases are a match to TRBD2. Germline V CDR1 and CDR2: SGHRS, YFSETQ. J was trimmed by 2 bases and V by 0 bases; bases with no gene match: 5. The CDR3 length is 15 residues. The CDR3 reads CASSLGGRAPYEQYF. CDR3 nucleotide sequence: TGCGCCAGCAGCTTGGGGGGGAGGGCCCCCTACGAGCAGTACTTC.

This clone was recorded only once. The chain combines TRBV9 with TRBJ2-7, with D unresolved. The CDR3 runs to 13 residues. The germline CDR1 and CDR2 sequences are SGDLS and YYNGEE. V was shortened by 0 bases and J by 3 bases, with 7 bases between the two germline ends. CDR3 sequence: CASSVGPGYEQYF. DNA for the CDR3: TGTGCCAGCAGCGTAGGGCCCGGCTACGAGCAGTACTTC. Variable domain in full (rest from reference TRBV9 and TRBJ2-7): DSGVTQTPKHLITATGQRVTLRCSPRSGDLSVYWYQQSLDQGLQFLIQYYNGEERAKGNILERFSAQQFPDLHSELNLSSLELGDSALYFCASSVGPGYEQYFGPGTRLTVT.

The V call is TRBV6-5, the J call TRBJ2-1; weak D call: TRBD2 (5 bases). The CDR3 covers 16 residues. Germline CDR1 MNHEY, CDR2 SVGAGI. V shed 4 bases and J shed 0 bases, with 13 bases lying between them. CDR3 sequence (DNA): TGTGCCAGCAGTTTGACTACCGTGAGCTCCTACAATGAGCAGTTCTTC. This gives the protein CASSLTTVSSYNEQFF.

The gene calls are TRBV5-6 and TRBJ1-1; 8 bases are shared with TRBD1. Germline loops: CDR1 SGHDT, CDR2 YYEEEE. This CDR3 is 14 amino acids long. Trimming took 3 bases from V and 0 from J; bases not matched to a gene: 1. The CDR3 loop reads CASSWDRLNTEAFF. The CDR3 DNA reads TGTGCCAGCAGCTGGGACAGGCTGAACACTGAAGCTTTCTTT.

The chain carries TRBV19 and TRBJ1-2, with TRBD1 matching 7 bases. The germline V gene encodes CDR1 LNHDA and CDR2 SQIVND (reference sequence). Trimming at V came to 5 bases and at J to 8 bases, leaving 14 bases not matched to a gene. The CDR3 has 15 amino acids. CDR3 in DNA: TGTGCCAGTAGTCCAGCCATCGGACAGGAGTACGGCTACACCTTC. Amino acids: CASSPAIGQEYGYTF.

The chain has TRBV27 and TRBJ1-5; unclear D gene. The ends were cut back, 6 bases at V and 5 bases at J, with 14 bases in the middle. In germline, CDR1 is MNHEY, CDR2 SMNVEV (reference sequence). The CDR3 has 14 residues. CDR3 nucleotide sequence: TGTGCCAGCAGCCTTTTGGGCATTCATCAGCCCCAGCATTTT. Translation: CASSLLGIHQPQHF.

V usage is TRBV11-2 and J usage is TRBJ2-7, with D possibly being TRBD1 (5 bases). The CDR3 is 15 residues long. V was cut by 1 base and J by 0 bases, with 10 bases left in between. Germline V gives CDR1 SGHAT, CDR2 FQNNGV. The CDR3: CASSLVDRYSYEQYF. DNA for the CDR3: TGTGCCAGCAGCTTAGTCGACAGATACTCCTACGAGCAGTACTTC.

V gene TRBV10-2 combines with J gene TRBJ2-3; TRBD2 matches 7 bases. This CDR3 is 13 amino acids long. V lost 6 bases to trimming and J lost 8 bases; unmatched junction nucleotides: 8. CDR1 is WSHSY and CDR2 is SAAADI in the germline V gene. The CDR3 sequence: CASRGQREGTQYF. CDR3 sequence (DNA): TGCGCCAGCAGAGGCCAAAGGGAGGGTACGCAGTATTTT.

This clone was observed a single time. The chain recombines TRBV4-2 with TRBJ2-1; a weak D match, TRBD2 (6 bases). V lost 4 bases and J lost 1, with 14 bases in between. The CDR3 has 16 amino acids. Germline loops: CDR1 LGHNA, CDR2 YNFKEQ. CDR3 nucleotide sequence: TGTGCCAGCAGCCGATCGGAGGGAACTTCCTACAATGAGCAGTTCTTC. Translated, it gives CASSRSEGTSYNEQFF.

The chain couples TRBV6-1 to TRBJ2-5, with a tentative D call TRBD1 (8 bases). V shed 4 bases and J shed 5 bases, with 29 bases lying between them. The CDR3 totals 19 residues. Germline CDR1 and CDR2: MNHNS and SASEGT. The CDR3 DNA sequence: TGTGCCAGCAGTGGAACCGACAGGGGCGGGAGATCCATCCGGGAGACCCAGTACTTC. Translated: CASSGTDRGGRSIRETQYF.

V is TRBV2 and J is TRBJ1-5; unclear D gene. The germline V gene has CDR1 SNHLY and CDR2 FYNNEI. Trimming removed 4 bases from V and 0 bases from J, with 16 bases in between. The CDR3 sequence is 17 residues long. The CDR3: CASSGLKESYSNQPQHF. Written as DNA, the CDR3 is TGTGCCAGCAGTGGTTTGAAGGAAAGCTATAGCAATCAGCCCCAGCATTTT.

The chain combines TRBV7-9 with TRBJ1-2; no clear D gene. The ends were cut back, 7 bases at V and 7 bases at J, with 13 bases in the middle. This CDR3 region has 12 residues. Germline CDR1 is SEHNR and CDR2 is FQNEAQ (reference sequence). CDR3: CASNITSSGYTF. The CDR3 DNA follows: TGTGCCAGCAACATAACCTCCTCTGGCTACACCTTC.

The DNA for the CDR3 is TGTGCCAGCAGTCCGATAGGTTTAGGGGGCCTGCAGACCCAGTACTTC. The encoded protein is CASSPIGLGGLQTQYF. The V and J genes are TRBV25-1 and TRBJ2-5; 7 bases are a match to TRBD1. Germline values: CDR1 MGHDK, CDR2 SYGVNS. J gave up 6 bases and V 5 bases, and 15 bases lay outside the gene matches. The CDR3 is 16 amino acids.

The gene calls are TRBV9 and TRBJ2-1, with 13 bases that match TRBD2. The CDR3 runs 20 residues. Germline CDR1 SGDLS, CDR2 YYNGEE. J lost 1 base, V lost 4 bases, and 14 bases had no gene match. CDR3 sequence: CASSPRTSGGRMGSYNEQFF. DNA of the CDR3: TGTGCCAGCAGCCCCCGGACTAGCGGGGGACGAATGGGGTCCTACAATGAGCAGTTCTTC. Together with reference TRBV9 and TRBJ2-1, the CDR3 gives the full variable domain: DSGVTQTPKHLITATGQRVTLRCSPRSGDLSVYWYQQSLDQGLQFLIQYYNGEERAKGNILERFSAQQFPDLHSELNLSSLELGDSALYFCASSPRTSGGRMGSYNEQFFGPGTRLTVL.

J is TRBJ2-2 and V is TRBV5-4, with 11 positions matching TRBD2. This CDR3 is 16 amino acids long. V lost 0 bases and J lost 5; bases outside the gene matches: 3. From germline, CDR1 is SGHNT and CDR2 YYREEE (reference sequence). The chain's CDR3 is CASSLGLAGRTGELFF. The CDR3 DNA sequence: TGTGCCAGCAGCTTGGGACTAGCGGGACGGACCGGGGAGCTGTTTTTT.

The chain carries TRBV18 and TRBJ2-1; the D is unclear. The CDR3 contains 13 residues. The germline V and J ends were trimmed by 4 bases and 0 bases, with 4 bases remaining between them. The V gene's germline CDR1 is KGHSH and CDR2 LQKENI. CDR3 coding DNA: TGTGCCAGCTCACTGAGCTCCTACAATGAGCAGTTCTTC. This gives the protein CASSLSSYNEQFF.

The CDR3 region has the DNA TGTGCCAGCAGTGAGTCTCAGGGAGAGACCCAGTACTTC. Its translation: CASSESQGETQYF. The chain combines TRBV6-4 with TRBJ2-5; perhaps TRBD1 as D (5 bases). Deletions cut 3 bases from V and 4 bases from J, with 9 bases between. The CDR3 spans 13 residues. The germline gives CDR1 MRHNA, CDR2 SNTAGT.

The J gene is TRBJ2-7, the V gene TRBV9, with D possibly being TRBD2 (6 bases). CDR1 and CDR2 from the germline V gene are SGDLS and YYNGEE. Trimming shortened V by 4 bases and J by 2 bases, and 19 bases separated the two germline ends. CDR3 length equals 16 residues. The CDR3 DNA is TGTGCCAGCAGCATTGGGCCGGGACTGCCAACCTACGAGCAGTACTTC. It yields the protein CASSIGPGLPTYEQYF. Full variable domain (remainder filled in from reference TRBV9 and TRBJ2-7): DSGVTQTPKHLITATGQRVTLRCSPRSGDLSVYWYQQSLDQGLQFLIQYYNGEERAKGNILERFSAQQFPDLHSELNLSSLELGDSALYFCASSIGPGLPTYEQYFGPGTRLTVT.